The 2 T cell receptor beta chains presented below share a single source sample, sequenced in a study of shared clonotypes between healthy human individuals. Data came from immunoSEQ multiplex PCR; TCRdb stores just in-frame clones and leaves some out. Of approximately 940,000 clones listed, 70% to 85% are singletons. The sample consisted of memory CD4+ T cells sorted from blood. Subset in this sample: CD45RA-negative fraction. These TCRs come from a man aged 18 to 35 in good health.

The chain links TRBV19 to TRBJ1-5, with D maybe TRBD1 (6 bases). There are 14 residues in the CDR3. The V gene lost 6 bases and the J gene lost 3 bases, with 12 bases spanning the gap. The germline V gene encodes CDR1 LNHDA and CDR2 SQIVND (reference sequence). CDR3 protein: CASRGQGLNQPQHF. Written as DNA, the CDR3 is TGTGCCAGTAGGGGGCAGGGGCTCAATCAGCCCCAGCATTTT.

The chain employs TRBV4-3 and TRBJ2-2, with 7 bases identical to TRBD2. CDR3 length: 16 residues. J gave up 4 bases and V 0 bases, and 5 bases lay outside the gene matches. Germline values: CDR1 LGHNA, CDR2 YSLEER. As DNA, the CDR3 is TGCGCCAGCAGCCAAGATTCGACTAGCATCACCGGGGAGCTGTTTTTT. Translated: CASSQDSTSITGELFF.